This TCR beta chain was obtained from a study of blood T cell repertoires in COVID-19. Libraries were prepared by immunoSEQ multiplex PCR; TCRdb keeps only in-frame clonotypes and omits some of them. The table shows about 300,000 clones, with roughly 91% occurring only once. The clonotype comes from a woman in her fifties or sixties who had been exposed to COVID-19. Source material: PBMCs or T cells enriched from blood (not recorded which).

The CDR3 DNA reads TGTGCCAGCAGTCCCCGGGACAGGGGGTACTATGGCTACACCTTC. It specifies CASSPRDRGYYGYTF. The chain links TRBV27 to TRBJ1-2, with 11 bases lining up with TRBD1. This CDR3 is 15 amino acids long. CDR1 and CDR2 from the germline V gene are MNHEY and SMNVEV (reference sequence). The ends lost 5 bases at V and 3 bases at J; junction bases unmatched: 5.